What follows are 3 T cell receptor beta chains derived from one specimen sequenced in a study of blood T cell repertoires in COVID-19. Libraries were prepared by immunoSEQ multiplex PCR; TCRdb keeps only in-frame clonotypes and omits some of them. This sample yields some 220,000 clones, of which around 82% are seen a single time; 2% to 2.5% belongs to the top ten. Sequenced: peripheral blood. The receptors come from a woman in her sixties with acute or convalescent COVID-19.

This chain joins TRBV11-3 and TRBJ2-1; D gene uncertain. Trimming left V 8 bases short and J 1 base short, with 9 bases between. The CDR3 extends over 13 amino acids. From germline, CDR1 is SGHNT and CDR2 YENEEA. Here the CDR3 DNA reads TGTGCCAGCGCGAAGAATTCCTACAATGAGCAGTTCTTC. Translated, it gives CASAKNSYNEQFF.

This clone was counted between two and nine times. J is TRBJ1-1 and V is TRBV5-4, with 7 bases identical to TRBD1. Germline CDR1 is SGHNT and CDR2 is YYREEE (reference sequence). The CDR3 loop spans 13 amino acids. J gave up 8 bases and V 2 bases, and 6 bases lay outside the gene matches. CDR3 nucleotide sequence: TGTGCCAGCAGCTTCGCCAGGGACAGCGAAGCTTTCTTT. It yields the protein CASSFARDSEAFF.

The chain links TRBV2 to TRBJ2-1, with a possible D match to TRBD2 (6 bases). The V gene lost 6 bases and the J gene lost 9 bases, with 21 bases spanning the gap. Germline V gene sequence: CDR1 SNHLY, CDR2 FYNNEI. The CDR3 consists of 15 residues. The CDR3 reads CASSLAEVSFSEQFF. CDR3 bases: TGTGCCAGCAGCTTAGCGGAGGTCTCATTTTCTGAGCAGTTCTTC.